Listed here are 26 T cell receptor beta chains from one sample, sequenced in a study of beta chain features in type 1 diabetes. Reverse transcription of all isolated RNA meant that expressed TCRB transcripts were sequenced. The table came from immunoSEQ multiplex PCR; TCRdb's copy has only in-frame clones and leaves some out. The sample includes about 400,000 clones, approximately 12% of them seen just once. Sequencing input: naive CD4+ T cells from blood. The receptors were gathered from a man aged 18 to 29 in good health.

V is TRBV5-1 and J is TRBJ2-2, with 7 nucleotides matching TRBD1. The CDR3 covers 16 residues. V shed 0 bases and J 6 bases; nucleotides not matched to a gene: 8. Germline loops: CDR1 SGHRS, CDR2 YFSETQ. The CDR3, as DNA: TGCGCCAGCAGCTTGGCGGACAGGTTTTTTGCCGGGGAGCTGTTTTTT. Translation: CASSLADRFFAGELFF.

The CDR3 spells CASSRDRDSDEQYF. In DNA, the CDR3 is TGTGCCAGCAGCCGGGACAGGGATTCGGACGAGCAGTACTTC. V is TRBV7-2 and J is TRBJ2-7; 9 bases are shared with TRBD1. CDR1 is SGHTA, CDR2 FQGNSA, per germline. This CDR3 region has 14 residues. V shed 5 bases and J 5 bases; nucleotides not matched to a gene: 7.

This chain links TRBV7-2 with TRBJ1-1; maybe TRBD1 (5 bases). Trimming cost V 0 bases and J 0 bases, with 5 bases left between them. CDR3 length equals 14 residues. CDR1 is SGHTA and CDR2 is FQGNSA in the germline V gene. The CDR3 coding sequence is TGTGCCAGCAGCTTAGCGACAGTGAACACTGAAGCTTTCTTT. Translated, it gives CASSLATVNTEAFF.

This clone was seen a handful of times. V gene TRBV18 combines with J gene TRBJ2-7, with 7 bases fitting TRBD1. There are 15 residues in the CDR3. Germline loops: CDR1 KGHSH, CDR2 LQKENI. Trimming cost V 0 bases and J 4 bases; bases outside gene matches: 6. The CDR3 nucleotides are TGTGCCAGCTCACCACCCGGGACAGTAACTTACGAGCAGTACTTC. This translates into CASSPPGTVTYEQYF.

This clone was seen more than once but under ten times. The DNA for the CDR3 is TGTGCCTGGAGTCCTGTTGGCAATCAGCCCCAGCATTTT. Amino acids: CAWSPVGNQPQHF. This chain links TRBV30 with TRBJ1-5; D is undetermined. This CDR3 is built from 13 residues. V was shortened by 2 bases and J by 2 bases, with 7 bases between the two germline ends. The germline V gene has CDR1 GTSNPN and CDR2 SVGIG (reference sequence).

The rearrangement links TRBV7-9 to TRBJ1-5, with no clear D. Trimming removed 2 bases from V and 7 bases from J, with 9 bases in between. CDR1 SEHNR and CDR2 FQNEAQ come from the germline V gene (reference sequence). The CDR3 is 13 amino acids. Here the CDR3 reads CASSLSPGQPQHF. The CDR3 DNA reads as TGTGCCAGCAGCTTATCTCCGGGGCAGCCCCAGCATTTT.

The gene calls are TRBV27 and TRBJ1-5, with TRBD1 matching 9 bases. The V and J ends lost 6 bases and 2 bases, in that order; junction bases with no gene match: 8. From germline, CDR1 is MNHEY and CDR2 SMNVEV (reference sequence). The CDR3 runs 16 residues. The DNA for the CDR3 is TGTGCCAGCAGGACGTACAGGGGGCCCGGCAATCAGCCCCAGCATTTT. This sequence encodes CASRTYRGPGNQPQHF.

This clone was detected a few times. V gene TRBV2 combines with J gene TRBJ2-2; 14 bases match TRBD2. The CDR3 length is 17 residues. Germline assignment: CDR1 SNHLY and CDR2 FYNNEI. V trimming: 4 bases; J trimming: 5 bases; junction bases outside the gene matches: 6. CDR3: CASSGTSGRSGTGELFF. CDR3 nucleotide sequence: TGTGCCAGCAGTGGGACTAGCGGGAGGTCCGGGACCGGGGAGCTGTTTTTT. The variable domain in full, completed from reference TRBV2 and TRBJ2-2, reads EPEVTQTPSHQVTQMGQEVILRCVPISNHLYFYWYRQILGQKVEFLVSFYNNEISEKSEIFDDQFSVERPDGSNFTLKIRSTKLEDSAMYFCASSGTSGRSGTGELFFGEGSRLTVL.

This sequence joins TRBV10-3 and TRBJ2-3; perhaps TRBD1 as D (6 bases). CDR1 and CDR2 from the germline V gene are ENHRY and SYGVKD. With 6 bases removed from V and 3 bases from J, the gap between germline ends came to 16 bases. The CDR3 covers 15 residues. CDR3 DNA: TGTGCCATCAGGAGGGATACAGGGTTTACAGATACGCAGTATTTT. Amino acids: CAIRRDTGFTDTQYF.

The chain uses TRBV7-8 and TRBJ2-2, with 9 bases lining up with TRBD1. The junction had 5 bases not matched to a gene; V was cut back by 4 bases and J by 5 bases. The CDR3 is made up of 15 amino acids. Looked up from germline, CDR1 is SGHVS and CDR2 is FQNEAQ. The CDR3 nucleotides read TGTGCCAGCAGCTACACCGGGACAGGGACCGGGGAGCTGTTTTTT. Encoded protein: CASSYTGTGTGELFF.

This clone occurred a few times. The genes are TRBV29-1 and TRBJ2-7; TRBD1 matches 7 bases. The V segment lost 3 bases and the J segment 0 bases; nucleotides outside the gene matches: 5. The CDR3 runs 14 residues. Germline CDR1 SQVTM, CDR2 ANQGSEA. CDR3 in amino acids: CSVDSTGSSYEQYF. For the CDR3, the DNA is TGCAGCGTTGACTCGACAGGGAGCTCCTACGAGCAGTACTTC.

This clone turned up a few times. The V gene is TRBV11-2, the J gene TRBJ2-2, with D perhaps matching TRBD1 (6 bases). V was clipped by 5 bases and J by 2 bases, with 18 bases between them. Germline CDR1 reads SGHAT; CDR2 reads FQNNGV. CDR3 size: 17 residues. CDR3 loop: CASSPDRQTGNTGELFF. CDR3 in DNA: TGTGCCAGCAGCCCTGACAGGCAAACCGGAAACACCGGGGAGCTGTTTTTT.

This sequence joins TRBV5-1 and TRBJ2-3; the D gene is possibly TRBD2 (5 bases). CDR1 and CDR2 from the germline V gene are SGHRS and YFSETQ. Trimming took 7 bases from V and 0 from J, leaving 9 bases between them. The CDR3 runs 13 residues. CDR3 sequence reads: CASRTRSTDTQYF. The CDR3 nucleotides read TGCGCCAGCCGGACTCGAAGCACAGATACGCAGTATTTT.

This clone has more than one count but fewer than ten. CDR3 loop: CASRNGGHGENIQYF. Here the CDR3 DNA reads TGTGCCAGCAGAAATGGGGGACACGGGGAAAACATTCAGTACTTC. The V call is TRBV28, the J call TRBJ2-4, with D tentatively TRBD1 (6 bases). CDR3 length equals 15 residues. From germline, CDR1 is MDHEN and CDR2 SYDVKM. V was shortened by 6 bases and J by 5 bases, with 17 bases between the two germline ends.

The chain is built from TRBV5-5 and TRBJ2-7; the match to TRBD2 covers 14 bases. This CDR3 comprises 17 residues. The V gene end was trimmed by 0 bases and the J gene end by 1 base; junction bases not matched to a gene: 3. The germline V gene encodes CDR1 SGHKS and CDR2 YYEKEE (reference sequence). The CDR3 DNA is TGTGCCAGCAGCTTGGGACTAGCGGGAGGGGTATCCTACGAGCAGTACTTC. As protein: CASSLGLAGGVSYEQYF.

This clone was observed a few times. The V and J genes are TRBV7-2 and TRBJ1-5; 10 bases agree with TRBD1. The junction had 7 bases not matched to a gene; V was cut back by 4 bases and J by 4 bases. CDR3 length: 16 amino acids. Per the germline V gene, CDR1 is SGHTA and CDR2 is FQGNSA. CDR3 loop: CASSYGTGVPNQPQHF. Written as DNA, the CDR3 is TGTGCCAGCAGCTACGGGACAGGGGTCCCAAATCAGCCCCAGCATTTT.

This clone was seen ten or more times. The chain combines TRBV7-2 with TRBJ2-3; TRBD2 matches 9 bases. J was trimmed by 6 bases and V by 0 bases; bases with no gene match: 4. The CDR3 totals 15 residues. From germline, CDR1 is SGHTA and CDR2 FQGNSA. In DNA, the CDR3 is TGTGCCAGCAGCTTAGCTAGCGGGAGTGCGGATACGCAGTATTTT. Encoded protein: CASSLASGSADTQYF.

The J gene is TRBJ2-7, the V gene TRBV28; a possible D gene is TRBD1 (5 bases). V lost 6 bases and J lost 4, with 10 bases in between. Per germline, CDR1 MDHEN and CDR2 SYDVKM. The CDR3 runs 12 residues. This chain's CDR3 is CASRGDRYEQYF. CDR3 sequence (DNA): TGTGCCAGCAGAGGGGATAGGTACGAGCAGTACTTC.

The chain employs TRBV6-5 and TRBJ1-2; TRBD1 agrees at 7 bases. V shed 5 bases, J shed 2 bases, and the junction held 8 bases outside the gene matches. CDR3 length equals 15 residues. CDR1 is MNHEY and CDR2 is SVGAGI in the germline V gene. CDR3 amino acids: CASSAPGQQNYGYTF. For the CDR3, the DNA is TGTGCCAGCAGTGCTCCGGGACAGCAAAACTATGGCTACACCTTC.

The chain has TRBV5-1 and TRBJ2-7, with 9 bases identical to TRBD1. CDR3 length equals 18 residues. CDR1 SGHRS and CDR2 YFSETQ come from the germline V gene. V shed 1 base and J 6 bases; nucleotides not matched to a gene: 17. DNA of the CDR3: TGCGCCAGCAGCTTGAGGGGGGGCGGCGGGACAGGGAGATCCGAGCAGTACTTC. It is translated as CASSLRGGGGTGRSEQYF.

The V and J genes are TRBV30 and TRBJ1-2; perhaps TRBD1 as D (5 bases). The CDR3 spans 13 residues. CDR1 and CDR2 (germline): GTSNPN, SVGIG (reference sequence). The V end lost 1 base, the J end lost 7 bases, and 13 bases lay between the germline ends. CDR3 residues: CAWSARQLSGYTF. CDR3 coding DNA: TGTGCCTGGAGTGCTCGACAGTTGTCTGGCTACACCTTC.

This clone was counted between two and nine times. The chain is built from TRBV5-1 and TRBJ2-2; D is perhaps TRBD1 (5 bases). The CDR3 runs 15 residues. In germline, CDR1 is SGHRS, CDR2 YFSETQ. V was clipped by 0 bases and J by 8 bases, with 14 bases between them. The CDR3, as DNA: TGCGCCAGCAGCTTGGCCGTAGGGGCTTCGGGGGAGCTGTTTTTT. Its translation: CASSLAVGASGELFF.

This clone appeared a few times. The genes are TRBV27 and TRBJ2-1; 10 bases are shared with TRBD2. Looked up from germline, CDR1 is MNHEY and CDR2 is SMNVEV (reference sequence). Trimming took 8 bases from V and 6 from J; bases not matched to a gene: 10. CDR3 length: 15 residues. CDR3 amino acids: CASSASGSFSNEQFF. The CDR3, as DNA: TGTGCCAGCTCAGCTAGCGGGAGTTTCTCCAATGAGCAGTTCTTC.

This clone appeared a few times. The V and J genes are TRBV6-6 and TRBJ1-2, with D possibly being TRBD1 (6 bases). The CDR3 runs 14 residues. Per germline, CDR1 MNHNY and CDR2 SVGAGI (reference sequence). The V gene lost 2 bases and the J gene lost 8 bases, with 15 bases spanning the gap. CDR3 region: CASSYPQGSQGYTF. Here the CDR3 DNA reads TGTGCCAGCAGTTACCCTCAGGGGAGTCAGGGCTACACCTTC.

This chain joins TRBV28 and TRBJ2-2; TRBD2 matches at 9 bases. The length of the CDR3 is 17 residues. Germline V gene lookup returns CDR1 MDHEN and CDR2 SYDVKM. J gave up 1 base and V 5 bases, and 8 bases lay outside the gene matches. CDR3 region: CASSPLAGGLNTGELFF. The CDR3 nucleotides read TGTGCCAGCAGTCCCTTGGCGGGGGGGTTGAACACCGGGGAGCTGTTTTTT. Based on the CDR3 plus reference TRBV28 and TRBJ2-2, the full variable domain is DVKVTQSSRYLVKRTGEKVFLECVQDMDHENMFWYRQDPGLGLRLIYFSYDVKMKEKGDIPEGYSVSREKKERFSLILESASTNQTSMYLCASSPLAGGLNTGELFFGEGSRLTVL.

The chain carries TRBV5-1 and TRBJ2-1, with 14 nucleotides matching TRBD2. Trimming cost V 4 bases and J 9 bases; bases outside gene matches: 9. In germline, CDR1 is SGHRS, CDR2 YFSETQ. This CDR3 region has 16 residues. In DNA, the CDR3 is TGCGCCAGCAGCACGGGACTAGCGGGAGTTGCCAGTGAGCAGTTCTTC. This encodes CASSTGLAGVASEQFF.